Below are 20 T cell receptor beta chains sequenced from a single sample in a study of Graves' ophthalmopathy and Graves' hyperthyroidism. The authors amplified TCR beta CDR3 regions from RNA transcripts. RT-PCR was first run with HTBI primers, then multiplex PCR in a second round. TCRdb analysed the multiplex PCR reads with MiXCR anew, one entry per CDR3 protein. The top ten hold 40% to 45% of the sample, which has about 700,000 distinct CDR3 sequences, 40% seen once. The source material was peripheral blood. The receptors were sampled from an adult man with Graves' ophthalmopathy.

The sample holds one count of this clonotype. No conserved phenylalanine or tryptophan is present at the end of the CDR3, so a read error is the likely explanation. The DNA is left out, because the CDR3 cannot be placed on it with certainty; the CDR3 is given as TCRdb lists it. V is TRBV9 and J is TRBJ2-7; the table's D call TRBD2 went unverified against the DNA. Looked up from germline, CDR1 is SGDLS and CDR2 is YYNGEE. The length of the CDR3 is 10 amino acids, counting both ends. The CDR3 reads CASSPYRLAG.

The chain joins TRBV7-2 to TRBJ2-7; D call uncertain. The J call may be wrong; the DNA end is better matched by TRBJ2-1. Germline V gives CDR1 SGHTA, CDR2 FQGNSA. This CDR3 comprises 11 residues. The DNA of the CDR3 is TGTGCCAGCAGCCTGGGCGGTGAGCAGTTCTTC. Protein sequence: CASSLGGEQFF.

The table lists this clonotype with many counts. The chain joins TRBV7-9 to TRBJ2-7, with TRBD1 matching over 8 bases. Losses at the gene ends were 5 bases for V and 1 base for J; bases not matched to a gene: 4. The CDR3 loop spans 14 amino acids. The germline V gene has CDR1 SEHNR and CDR2 FQNEAQ (reference sequence). CDR3 coding DNA: TGTGCCAGCAGCCCGGGGGACAGGTCCTACGAGCAGTACTTC. It codes for CASSPGDRSYEQYF.

This clonotype was detected ten times or more. The chain joins TRBV2 to TRBJ2-7; possibly TRBD1 for D (5 bases). The germline V gene has CDR1 SNHLY and CDR2 FYNNEI. The germline V and J ends were trimmed by 4 bases and 3 bases, with 10 bases remaining between them. The CDR3 consists of 13 residues. Written as DNA, the CDR3 is TGTGCCAGCAGTGCAGGGATCGACTACGAGCAGTACTTC. It translates to CASSAGIDYEQYF.

Worth noting for this clonotype: Mismatch with germline at one junction end may stem from a read error. The chain is built from TRBV5-5 and TRBJ1-2; D unclear. The CDR3 has 15 amino acids. CDR1 is SGHKS and CDR2 is YYEKEE in the germline V gene (reference sequence). In DNA form, the CDR3 reads TGTGCCAGCAGCTTGGCCGAGGGCCGAATCTATGGCCACACCTTC. It yields the protein CASSLAEGRIYGHTF.

J is TRBJ1-5 and V is TRBV6-6; TRBD1 aligns across 7 bases. Germline CDR1 is MNHNY and CDR2 is SVGAGI (reference sequence). The junction had 13 bases not matched to a gene; V was cut back by 7 bases and J by 4 bases. This CDR3 spans 16 amino acids. The CDR3 bases are TGTGCCAGCACCGCACTAATAAGGGGGCGTAATCAGCCCCAGCATTTT. Amino acids: CASTALIRGRNQPQHF.

This clonotype was detected many times. The rearrangement links TRBV20-1 to TRBJ1-2; 10 nucleotides agree with TRBD1. Losses at the gene ends were 7 bases for V and 8 bases for J; bases not matched to a gene: 7. The CDR3 loop spans 12 amino acids. CDR1 and CDR2 from the germline V gene are DFQATT and SNEGSKA (reference sequence). CDR3 region: CSGGTGVYGYTF. The CDR3 DNA reads as TGCAGTGGAGGGACAGGGGTCTACGGCTACACCTTC.

This clonotype has more than one count but fewer than ten. The chain links TRBV12-3 or TRBV12-4 to TRBJ2-2, with 9 bases aligning to TRBD2. V dropped 5 bases and J dropped 3; count of bases not matched to a gene: 16. The CDR3 has 19 residues. CDR3 protein: CASSPTRGSGSWDTGELFF. DNA of the CDR3: TGTGCCAGCAGTCCCACACGGGGTAGCGGGAGTTGGGACACCGGGGAGCTGTTTTTT.

The V gene is TRBV19, the J gene TRBJ2-5; D is ambiguous. The CDR3 length is 11 residues. V lost 11 bases to trimming and J lost 2 bases, with 9 bases between them. Germline assignment: CDR1 LNHDA and CDR2 SQIVND (reference sequence). The CDR3 coding sequence is TGTGCCCGGTCCTTACAAGAGACCCAGTACTTC. It is translated as CARSLQETQYF.

The chain is built from TRBV20-1 and TRBJ2-2; 10 bases map to TRBD2. CDR1 DFQATT and CDR2 SNEGSKA come from the germline V gene (reference sequence). V lost 0 bases and J lost 7; bases outside the gene matches: 8. The length of the CDR3 is 16 residues. The CDR3 region has the DNA TGCAGTGCTAGAGATGTGGCCGGGACTAGCGACGGGGAGCTGTTTTTT. This translates into CSARDVAGTSDGELFF.

This clonotype has just a few counts. This sequence joins TRBV20-1 and TRBJ1-6; tentative D call: TRBD1 (5 bases). The germline CDR1 and CDR2 sequences are DFQATT and SNEGSKA (reference sequence). This CDR3 is 14 amino acids long. Trimming removed 3 bases at V and 5 bases at J, with 11 bases between. For the CDR3, the DNA is TGCAGTGCTAGGGGGACGATTCATAATTCACCCCTCCACTTT. This translates into CSARGTIHNSPLHF.

The rearrangement links TRBV7-9 to TRBJ2-5; 9 bases align to TRBD1. This CDR3 comprises 14 residues. V dropped 5 bases and J dropped 3; count of bases not matched to a gene: 4. Germline V gene data show CDR1 as SEHNR and CDR2 as FQNEAQ (reference sequence). The CDR3 protein is CASSPRDREETQYF. The CDR3, as DNA: TGTGCCAGCAGCCCCCGGGACAGGGAAGAGACCCAGTACTTC.

The V gene is TRBV24-1, the J gene TRBJ1-5, with TRBD1 matching 7 bases. The CDR3 loop spans 14 amino acids. After removal of 7 bases from V and 5 bases from J, the junction contained 7 bases not matched to a gene. CDR1 KGHDR and CDR2 SFDVKD come from the germline V gene. CDR3 protein: CATSSPDRDQPQHF. The DNA of the CDR3 is TGTGCCACCAGCAGCCCTGACAGGGATCAGCCCCAGCATTTT.

This clonotype showed up many times. V usage is TRBV2 and J usage is TRBJ2-5; TRBD1 is a possible D gene (5 bases). There are 11 residues in the CDR3. Trimming removed 8 bases at V and 5 bases at J, with 9 bases between. The germline gives CDR1 SNHLY, CDR2 FYNNEI. CDR3 amino acids: CASGASETQYF. CDR3 in DNA: TGTGCCAGCGGGGCTTCGGAGACCCAGTACTTC.

The chain links TRBV15 to TRBJ2-5; 10 bases are shared with TRBD2. The CDR3 extends over 17 amino acids. Germline CDR1 reads LNHNV; CDR2 reads YYDKDF (reference sequence). V dropped 1 base and J dropped 7; count of bases not matched to a gene: 12. CDR3 in amino acids: CATSRGDSGGSLGTQYF. In nucleotides, the CDR3 is TGTGCCACCAGCAGAGGTGATAGCGGGGGGTCACTCGGGACCCAGTACTTC. The complete variable domain, with remaining parts taken from reference TRBV15 and TRBJ2-5, reads DAMVIQNPRYQVTQFGKPVTLSCSQTLNHNVMYWYQQKSSQAPKLLFHYYDKDFNNEADTPDNFQSRRPNTSFCFLDIRSPGLGDTAMYLCATSRGDSGGSLGTQYFGPGTRLLVL.

This clonotype was seen at least ten times. The chain carries TRBV5-5 and TRBJ1-2, with unresolved D. The CDR3 totals 14 residues. Deletions cut 0 bases from V and 4 bases from J, with 10 bases between. Germline assignment: CDR1 SGHKS and CDR2 YYEKEE (reference sequence). DNA of the CDR3: TGTGCCAGCAGCTTGGAACGGCGGTCCTATGGCTACACCTTC. It yields the protein CASSLERRSYGYTF.

This sequence joins TRBV9 and TRBJ1-2; D not certain. CDR3 length equals 15 residues. The V gene's germline CDR1 is SGDLS and CDR2 YYNGEE. V was shortened by 2 bases and J by 1 base, with 12 bases between the two germline ends. Here the CDR3 reads CASSVDPDHNYGYTF. The CDR3 nucleotides are TGTGCCAGCAGCGTGGATCCGGATCATAACTATGGCTACACCTTC. Using reference TRBV9 and TRBJ1-2 for the parts outside the CDR3, the full variable domain is DSGVTQTPKHLITATGQRVTLRCSPRSGDLSVYWYQQSLDQGLQFLIQYYNGEERAKGNILERFSAQQFPDLHSELNLSSLELGDSALYFCASSVDPDHNYGYTFGSGTRLTVV.

To note about this clonotype: A read error may be the cause here, since a much bigger clone is one base away. The chain is built from TRBV2 and TRBJ1-6; D unresolved. This CDR3 comprises 14 residues. The V end lost 10 bases, the J end lost 7 bases, and 17 bases lay between the germline ends. Germline-derived CDR1 and CDR2 are SNHLY and FYNNEI. The CDR3 nucleotides are TGTGCCATCAGACGAGGCAGGCTCAATTCACCCCTCCACTTT. It is translated as CAIRRGRLNSPLHF. Filled out from reference TRBV2 and TRBJ1-6, the complete variable domain reads EPEVTQTPSHQVTQMGQEVILRCVPISNHLYFYWYRQILGQKVEFLVSFYNNEISEKSEIFDDQFSVERPDGSNFTLKIRSTKLEDSAMYFCAIRRGRLNSPLHFGNGTRLTVT.

This clonotype has just one count. J is TRBJ2-7 and V is TRBV20-1, with TRBD1 as a possible D gene (5 bases). The germline V gene encodes CDR1 DFQATT and CDR2 SNEGSKA (reference sequence). V lost 6 bases and J 7 bases, leaving 22 bases between the germline ends. CDR3 size: 14 residues. This chain's CDR3 is CSANLGAGSREQYF. The CDR3 DNA reads TGCAGTGCCAACCTCGGCGCAGGGTCGAGAGAGCAGTACTTC.

In its sample, this clonotype was seen many times. The J gene is TRBJ2-7, the V gene TRBV5-6; 8 bases fit TRBD2. Germline V CDR1 and CDR2: SGHDT, YYEEEE. The CDR3 spans 15 residues. V lost 5 bases, J lost 2 bases, and 9 bases stayed unmatched. The CDR3 sequence: CASSSRGVLAYEQYF. The CDR3 nucleotides read TGTGCCAGCAGTTCGCGGGGGGTCCTCGCCTACGAGCAGTACTTC. Complete variable domain (other parts from reference TRBV5-6 and TRBJ2-7): DAGVTQSPTHLIKTRGQQVTLRCSPKSGHDTVSWYQQALGQGPQFIFQYYEEEERQRGNFPDRFSGHQFPNYSSELNVNALLLGDSALYLCASSSRGVLAYEQYFGPGTRLTVT.